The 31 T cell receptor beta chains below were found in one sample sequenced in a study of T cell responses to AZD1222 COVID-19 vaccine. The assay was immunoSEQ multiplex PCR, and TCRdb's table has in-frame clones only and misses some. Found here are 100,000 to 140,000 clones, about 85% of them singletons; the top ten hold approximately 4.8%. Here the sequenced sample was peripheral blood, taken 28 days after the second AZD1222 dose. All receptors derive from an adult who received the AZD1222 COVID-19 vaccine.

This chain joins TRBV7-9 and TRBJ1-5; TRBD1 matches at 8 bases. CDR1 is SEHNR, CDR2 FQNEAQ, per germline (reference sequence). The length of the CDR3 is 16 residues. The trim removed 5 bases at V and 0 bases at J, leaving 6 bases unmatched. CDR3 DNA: TGTGCCAGCAGCACCGGGACAGGCTCTAGCAATCAGCCCCAGCATTTT. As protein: CASSTGTGSSNQPQHF.

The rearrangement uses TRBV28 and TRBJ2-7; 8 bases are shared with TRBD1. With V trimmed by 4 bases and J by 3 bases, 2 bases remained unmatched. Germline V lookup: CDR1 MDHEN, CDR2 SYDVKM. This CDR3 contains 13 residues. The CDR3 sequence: CASSSGQDYEQYF. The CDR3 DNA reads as TGTGCCAGCAGTTCGGGACAGGACTACGAGCAGTACTTC. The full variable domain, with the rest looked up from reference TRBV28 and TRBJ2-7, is DVKVTQSSRYLVKRTGEKVFLECVQDMDHENMFWYRQDPGLGLRLIYFSYDVKMKEKGDIPEGYSVSREKKERFSLILESASTNQTSMYLCASSSGQDYEQYFGPGTRLTVT.

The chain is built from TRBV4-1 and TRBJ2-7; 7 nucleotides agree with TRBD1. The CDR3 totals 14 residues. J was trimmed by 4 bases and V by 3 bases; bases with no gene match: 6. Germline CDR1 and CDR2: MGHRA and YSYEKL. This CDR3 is CASSHGQAEYEQYF. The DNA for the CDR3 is TGCGCCAGCAGCCACGGACAGGCTGAATACGAGCAGTACTTC.

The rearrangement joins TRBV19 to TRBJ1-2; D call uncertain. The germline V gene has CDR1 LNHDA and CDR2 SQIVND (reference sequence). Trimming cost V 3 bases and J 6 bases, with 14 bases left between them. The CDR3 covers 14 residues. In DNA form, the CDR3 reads TGTGCCAGTAGTATCCCCGGTCAGGATCATGGCTACACCTTC. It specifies CASSIPGQDHGYTF.

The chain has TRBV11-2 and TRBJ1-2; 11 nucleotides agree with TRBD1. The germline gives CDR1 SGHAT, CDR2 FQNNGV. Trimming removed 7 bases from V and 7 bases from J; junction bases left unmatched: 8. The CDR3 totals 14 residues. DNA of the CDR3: TGTGCCAGCACCAGAGGACAGGGGGCGCGTGGCTACACCTTC. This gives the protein CASTRGQGARGYTF.

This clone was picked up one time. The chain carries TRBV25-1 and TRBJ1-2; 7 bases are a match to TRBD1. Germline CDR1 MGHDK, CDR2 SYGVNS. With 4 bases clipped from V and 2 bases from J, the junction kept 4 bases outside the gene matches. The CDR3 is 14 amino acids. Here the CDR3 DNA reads TGTGCCAGCAGTGCGCAGGGGGTGAACTATGGCTACACCTTC. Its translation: CASSAQGVNYGYTF.

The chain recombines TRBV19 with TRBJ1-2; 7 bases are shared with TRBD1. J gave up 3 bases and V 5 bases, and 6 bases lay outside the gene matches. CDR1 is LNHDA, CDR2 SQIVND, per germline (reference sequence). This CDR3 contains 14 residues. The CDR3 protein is CASSASGTDYGYTF. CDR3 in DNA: TGTGCCAGTAGTGCATCCGGGACAGACTATGGCTACACCTTC. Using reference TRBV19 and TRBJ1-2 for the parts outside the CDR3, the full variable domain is DGGITQSPKYLFRKEGQNVTLSCEQNLNHDAMYWYRQDPGQGLRLIYYSQIVNDFQKGDIAEGYSVSREKKESFPLTVTSAQKNPTAFYLCASSASGTDYGYTFGSGTRLTVV.

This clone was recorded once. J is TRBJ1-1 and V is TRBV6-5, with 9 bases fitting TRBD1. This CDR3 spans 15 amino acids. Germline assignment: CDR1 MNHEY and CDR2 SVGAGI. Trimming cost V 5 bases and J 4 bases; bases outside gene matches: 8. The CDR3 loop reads CASSRNRGQITEAFF. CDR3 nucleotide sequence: TGTGCCAGCAGTCGCAACAGGGGGCAGATCACTGAAGCTTTCTTT.

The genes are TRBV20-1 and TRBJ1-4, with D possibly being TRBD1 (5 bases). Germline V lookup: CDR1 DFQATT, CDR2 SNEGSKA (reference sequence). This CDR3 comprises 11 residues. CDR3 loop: CGCLGDEKLFF. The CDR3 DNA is TGCGGATGCCTAGGGGATGAAAAACTGTTTTTT.

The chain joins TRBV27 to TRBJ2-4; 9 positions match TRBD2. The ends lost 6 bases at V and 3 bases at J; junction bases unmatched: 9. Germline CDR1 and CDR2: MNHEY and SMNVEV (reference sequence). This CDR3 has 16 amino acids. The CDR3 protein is CASSSTSGIYKNIQYF. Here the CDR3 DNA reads TGTGCCAGCAGCTCGACTAGCGGTATTTACAAAAACATTCAGTACTTC.

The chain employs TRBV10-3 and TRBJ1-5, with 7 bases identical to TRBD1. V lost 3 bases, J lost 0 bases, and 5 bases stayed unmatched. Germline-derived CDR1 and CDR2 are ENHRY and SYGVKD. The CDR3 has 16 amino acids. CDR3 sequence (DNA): TGTGCCATCAGTGAACAGGGGAGCTATAGCAATCAGCCCCAGCATTTT. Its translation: CAISEQGSYSNQPQHF.

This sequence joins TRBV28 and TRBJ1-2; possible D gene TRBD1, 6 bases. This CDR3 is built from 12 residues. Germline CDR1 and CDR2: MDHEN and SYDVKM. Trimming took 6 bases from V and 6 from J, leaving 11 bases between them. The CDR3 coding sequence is TGTGCCAGCAGCTGGGGGGGCCATGGCTACACCTTC. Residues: CASSWGGHGYTF.

CDR3 in amino acids: CSVGEAAEAFF. CDR3 nucleotides: TGCAGCGTTGGAGAAGCTGCTGAAGCTTTCTTT. The rearrangement joins TRBV29-1 to TRBJ1-1; no firm D call. Trimming removed 4 bases at V and 6 bases at J, with 9 bases between. The CDR3 runs to 11 residues. CDR1 SQVTM and CDR2 ANQGSEA come from the germline V gene.

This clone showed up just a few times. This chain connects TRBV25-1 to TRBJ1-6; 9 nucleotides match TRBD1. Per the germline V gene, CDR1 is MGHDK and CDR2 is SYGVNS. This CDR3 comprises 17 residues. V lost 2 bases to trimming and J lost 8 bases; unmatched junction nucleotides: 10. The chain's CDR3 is CASSETMLDRGYSPLHF. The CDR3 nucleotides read TGTGCCAGCAGTGAAACAATGCTGGACAGGGGTTATTCACCCCTCCACTTT.

CDR3: CASSPYRGRSPQETQYF. CDR3 coding DNA: TGTGCCAGCAGCCCATACAGGGGCCGGTCCCCACAAGAGACCCAGTACTTC. This chain uses TRBV9 with TRBJ2-5, with TRBD1 matching over 7 bases. The CDR3 length is 17 residues. From germline, CDR1 is SGDLS and CDR2 YYNGEE. V dropped 4 bases and J dropped 2; count of bases not matched to a gene: 14.

In DNA form, the CDR3 reads TGTGCCAGCAATACCTGGGACAGGGATCAGCCCCAGCATTTT. Translation: CASNTWDRDQPQHF. The V call is TRBV28, the J call TRBJ1-5; 9 nucleotides line up with TRBD1. The germline V gene encodes CDR1 MDHEN and CDR2 SYDVKM. V shed 7 bases and J 5 bases; nucleotides not matched to a gene: 6. The CDR3 contains 14 residues.

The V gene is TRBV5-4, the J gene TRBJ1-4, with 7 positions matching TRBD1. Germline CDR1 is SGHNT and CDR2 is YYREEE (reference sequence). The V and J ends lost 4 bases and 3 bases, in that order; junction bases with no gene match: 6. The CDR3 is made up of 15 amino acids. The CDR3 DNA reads TGTGCCAGCAGCGGAGGGGGCGCGGCTAATGAAAAACTGTTTTTT. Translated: CASSGGGAANEKLFF.

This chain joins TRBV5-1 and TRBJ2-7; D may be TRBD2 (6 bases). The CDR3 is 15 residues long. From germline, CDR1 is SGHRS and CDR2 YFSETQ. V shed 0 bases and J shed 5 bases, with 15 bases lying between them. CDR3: CASSLVAGTFHEQYF. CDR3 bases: TGCGCCAGCAGCTTGGTGGCAGGGACTTTCCACGAGCAGTACTTC.

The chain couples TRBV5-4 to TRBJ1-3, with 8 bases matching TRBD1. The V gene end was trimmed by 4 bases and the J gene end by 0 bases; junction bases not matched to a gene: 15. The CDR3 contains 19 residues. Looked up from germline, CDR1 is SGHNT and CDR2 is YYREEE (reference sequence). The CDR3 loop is CASSPGQAGGILSGNTIYF. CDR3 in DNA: TGTGCCAGCAGCCCGGGACAGGCGGGAGGGATCCTCTCTGGAAACACCATATATTTT. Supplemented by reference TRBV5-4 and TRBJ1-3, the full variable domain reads ETGVTQSPTHLIKTRGQQVTLRCSSQSGHNTVSWYQQALGQGPQFIFQYYREEENGRGNFPPRFSGLQFPNYSSELNVNALELDDSALYLCASSPGQAGGILSGNTIYFGEGSWLTVV.

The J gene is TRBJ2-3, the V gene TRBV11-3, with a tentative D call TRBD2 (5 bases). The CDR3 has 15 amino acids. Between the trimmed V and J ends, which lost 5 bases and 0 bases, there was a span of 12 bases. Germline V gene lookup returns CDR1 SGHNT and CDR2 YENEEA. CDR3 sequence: CASSPGIASTDTQYF. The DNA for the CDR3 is TGTGCCAGCAGCCCGGGGATAGCTAGCACAGATACGCAGTATTTT.

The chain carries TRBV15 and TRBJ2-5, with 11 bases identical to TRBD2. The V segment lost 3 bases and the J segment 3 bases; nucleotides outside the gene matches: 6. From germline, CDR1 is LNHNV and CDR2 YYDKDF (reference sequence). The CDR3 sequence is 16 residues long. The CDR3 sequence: CATSRGLADNKETQYF. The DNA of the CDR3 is TGTGCCACCAGCAGGGGACTAGCGGACAATAAAGAGACCCAGTACTTC.

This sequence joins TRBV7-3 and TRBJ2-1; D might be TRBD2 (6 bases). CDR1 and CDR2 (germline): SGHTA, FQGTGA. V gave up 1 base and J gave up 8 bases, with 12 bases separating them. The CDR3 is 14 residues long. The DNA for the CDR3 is TGTGCCAGCAGCTTAAGCGGGGTTTTGGATGAGCAGTTCTTC. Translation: CASSLSGVLDEQFF.

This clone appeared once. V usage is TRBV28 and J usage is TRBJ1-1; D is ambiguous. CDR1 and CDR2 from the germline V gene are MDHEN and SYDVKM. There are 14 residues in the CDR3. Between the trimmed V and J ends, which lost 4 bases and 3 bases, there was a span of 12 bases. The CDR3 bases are TGTGCCAGCAGTTATGCTAGGAGAGACACTGAAGCTTTCTTT. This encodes CASSYARRDTEAFF.

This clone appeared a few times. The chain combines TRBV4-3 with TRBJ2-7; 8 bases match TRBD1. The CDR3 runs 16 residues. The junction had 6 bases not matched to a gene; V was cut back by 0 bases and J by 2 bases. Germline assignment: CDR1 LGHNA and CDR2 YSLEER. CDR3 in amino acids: CASSQDRGQGTYEQYF. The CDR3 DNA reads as TGCGCCAGCAGCCAAGACAGGGGGCAGGGAACCTACGAGCAGTACTTC.

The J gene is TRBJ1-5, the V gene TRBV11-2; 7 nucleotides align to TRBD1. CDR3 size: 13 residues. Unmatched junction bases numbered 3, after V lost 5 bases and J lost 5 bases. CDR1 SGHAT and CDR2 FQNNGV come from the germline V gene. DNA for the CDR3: TGTGCCAGCAGCGGAACAGGGGATCAGCCCCAGCATTTT. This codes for CASSGTGDQPQHF.

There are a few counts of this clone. CDR3: CASSYPNYGYTF. CDR3 sequence (DNA): TGTGCCAGCAGTTACCCCAACTATGGCTACACCTTC. The rearrangement uses TRBV12-3 or TRBV12-4 and TRBJ1-2; D not resolved. The CDR3 length is 12 residues. The V and J ends lost 4 bases and 2 bases respectively, with 5 bases between them.

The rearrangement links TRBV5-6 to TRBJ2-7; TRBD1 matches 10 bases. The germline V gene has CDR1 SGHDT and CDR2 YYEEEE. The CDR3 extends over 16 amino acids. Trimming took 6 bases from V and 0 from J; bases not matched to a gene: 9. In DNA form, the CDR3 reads TGTGCCAGCACCACCGGGACAGGGGTTGTCTCCTACGAGCAGTACTTC. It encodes CASTTGTGVVSYEQYF.

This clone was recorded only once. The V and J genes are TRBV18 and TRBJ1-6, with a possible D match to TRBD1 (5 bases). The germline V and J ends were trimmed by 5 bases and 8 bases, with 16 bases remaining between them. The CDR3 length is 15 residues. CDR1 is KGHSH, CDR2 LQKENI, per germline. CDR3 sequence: CASSSGQGAYSPLHF. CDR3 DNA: TGTGCCAGCTCATCAGGACAAGGAGCGTATTCACCCCTCCACTTT.

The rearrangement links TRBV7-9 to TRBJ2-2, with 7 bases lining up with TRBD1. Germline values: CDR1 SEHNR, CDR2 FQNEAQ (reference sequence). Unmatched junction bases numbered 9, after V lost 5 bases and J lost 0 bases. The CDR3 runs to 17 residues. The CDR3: CASSPLRTGPNTGELFF. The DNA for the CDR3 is TGTGCCAGCAGCCCCCTACGGACAGGACCGAACACCGGGGAGCTGTTTTTT.

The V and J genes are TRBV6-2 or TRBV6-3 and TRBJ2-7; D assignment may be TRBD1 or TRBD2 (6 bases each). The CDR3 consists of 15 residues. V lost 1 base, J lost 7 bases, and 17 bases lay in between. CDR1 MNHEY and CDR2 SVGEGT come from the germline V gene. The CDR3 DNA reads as TGTGCCAGCAGTTACTTCGGGGGCCGTCTGGGTGAGCAGTACTTC. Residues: CASSYFGGRLGEQYF.

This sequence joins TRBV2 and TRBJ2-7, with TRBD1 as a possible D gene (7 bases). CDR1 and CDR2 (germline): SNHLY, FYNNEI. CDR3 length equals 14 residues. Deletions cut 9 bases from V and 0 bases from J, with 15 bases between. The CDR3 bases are TGTGCCAGTGGAGGGACAGCTAGCTCCTACGAGCAGTACTTC. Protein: CASGGTASSYEQYF.